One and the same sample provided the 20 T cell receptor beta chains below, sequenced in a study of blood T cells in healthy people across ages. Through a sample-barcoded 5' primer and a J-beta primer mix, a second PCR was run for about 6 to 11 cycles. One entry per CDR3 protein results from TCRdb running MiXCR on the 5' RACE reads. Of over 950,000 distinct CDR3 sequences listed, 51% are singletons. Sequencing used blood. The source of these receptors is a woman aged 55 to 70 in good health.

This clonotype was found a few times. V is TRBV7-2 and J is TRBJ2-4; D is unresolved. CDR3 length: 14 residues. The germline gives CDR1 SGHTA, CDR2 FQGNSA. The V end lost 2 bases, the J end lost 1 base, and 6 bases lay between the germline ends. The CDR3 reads CASSLFDAKNIQYF. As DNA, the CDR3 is TGTGCCAGCAGCTTATTCGACGCCAAAAACATTCAGTACTTC.

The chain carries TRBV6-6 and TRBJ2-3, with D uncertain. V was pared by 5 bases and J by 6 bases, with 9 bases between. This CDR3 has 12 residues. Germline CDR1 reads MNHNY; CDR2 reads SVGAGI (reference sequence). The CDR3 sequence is CASSHPGDTQYF. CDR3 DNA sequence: TGTGCCAGCAGTCACCCCGGGGATACGCAGTATTTT.

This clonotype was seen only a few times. In DNA, the CDR3 is TGCAGTGCTAGATCCTCGGGGGACTCCTACGAGCAGTACTTC. Translating gives CSARSSGDSYEQYF. The chain is built from TRBV20-1 and TRBJ2-7; a possible D gene is TRBD2 (6 bases). Germline assignment: CDR1 DFQATT and CDR2 SNEGSKA (reference sequence). V lost 2 bases, J lost 0 bases, and 11 bases lay in between. CDR3 length: 14 amino acids.

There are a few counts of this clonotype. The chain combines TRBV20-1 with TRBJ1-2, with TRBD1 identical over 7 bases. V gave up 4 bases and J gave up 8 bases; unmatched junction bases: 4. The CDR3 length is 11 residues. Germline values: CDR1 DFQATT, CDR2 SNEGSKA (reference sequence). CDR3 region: CSAIPQGGYTF. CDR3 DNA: TGCAGTGCTATACCACAGGGGGGCTACACCTTC.

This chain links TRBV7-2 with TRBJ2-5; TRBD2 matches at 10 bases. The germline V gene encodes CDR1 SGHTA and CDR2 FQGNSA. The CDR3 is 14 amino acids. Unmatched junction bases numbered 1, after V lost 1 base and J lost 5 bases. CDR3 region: CASSLGGLAETQYF. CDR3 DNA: TGTGCCAGCAGCTTAGGGGGACTAGCGGAGACCCAGTACTTC.

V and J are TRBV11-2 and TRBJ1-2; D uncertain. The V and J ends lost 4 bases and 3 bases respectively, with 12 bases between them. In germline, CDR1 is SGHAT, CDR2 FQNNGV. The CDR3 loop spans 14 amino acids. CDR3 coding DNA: TGTGCCAGCAGCTCTGGAATCAGGCACTATGGCTACACCTTC. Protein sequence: CASSSGIRHYGYTF.

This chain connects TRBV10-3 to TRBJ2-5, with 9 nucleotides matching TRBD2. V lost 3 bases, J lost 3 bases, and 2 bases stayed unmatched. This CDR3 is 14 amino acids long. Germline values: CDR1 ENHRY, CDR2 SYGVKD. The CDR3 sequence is CAISESSGKETQYF. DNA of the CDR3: TGTGCCATCAGTGAATCTAGCGGGAAAGAGACCCAGTACTTC.

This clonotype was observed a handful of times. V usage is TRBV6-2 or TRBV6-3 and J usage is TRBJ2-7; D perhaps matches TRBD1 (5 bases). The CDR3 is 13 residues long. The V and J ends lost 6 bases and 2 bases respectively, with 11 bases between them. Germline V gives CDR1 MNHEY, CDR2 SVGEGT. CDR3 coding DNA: TGTGCCAGCAGACTACAGGACCCCTACGAGCAGTACTTC. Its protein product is CASRLQDPYEQYF.

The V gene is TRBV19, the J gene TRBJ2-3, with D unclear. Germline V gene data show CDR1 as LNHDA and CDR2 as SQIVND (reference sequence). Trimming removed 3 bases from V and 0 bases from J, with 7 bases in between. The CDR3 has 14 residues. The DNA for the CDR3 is TGTGCCAGTAGTATTTTATCTAGCACAGATACGCAGTATTTT. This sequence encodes CASSILSSTDTQYF.

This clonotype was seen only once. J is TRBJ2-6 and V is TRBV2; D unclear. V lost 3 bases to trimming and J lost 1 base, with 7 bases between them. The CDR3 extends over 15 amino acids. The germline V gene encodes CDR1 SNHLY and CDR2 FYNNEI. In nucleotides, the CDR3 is TGTGCCAGCAGTGATGACTGGTCTGGGGCCAACGTCCTGACTTTC. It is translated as CASSDDWSGANVLTF.

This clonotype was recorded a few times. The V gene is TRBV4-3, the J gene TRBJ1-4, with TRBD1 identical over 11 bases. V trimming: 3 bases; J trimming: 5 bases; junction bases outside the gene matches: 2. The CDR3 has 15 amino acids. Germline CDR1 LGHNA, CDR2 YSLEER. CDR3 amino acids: CASSQGDRGNEKLFF. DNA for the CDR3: TGCGCCAGCAGCCAGGGGGACAGGGGGAATGAAAAACTGTTTTTT.

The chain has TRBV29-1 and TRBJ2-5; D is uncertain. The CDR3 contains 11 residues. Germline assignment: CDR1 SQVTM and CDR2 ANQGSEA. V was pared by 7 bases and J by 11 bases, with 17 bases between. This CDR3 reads CSAWAGNEQYF. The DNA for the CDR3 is TGCAGCGCCTGGGCTGGGAATGAGCAGTACTTC.

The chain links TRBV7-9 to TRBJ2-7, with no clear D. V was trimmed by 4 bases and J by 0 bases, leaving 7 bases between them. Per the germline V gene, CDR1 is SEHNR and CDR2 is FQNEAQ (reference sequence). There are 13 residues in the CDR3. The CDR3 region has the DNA TGTGCCAGCAGCTCGGCTATCTCCTACGAGCAGTACTTC. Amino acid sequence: CASSSAISYEQYF.

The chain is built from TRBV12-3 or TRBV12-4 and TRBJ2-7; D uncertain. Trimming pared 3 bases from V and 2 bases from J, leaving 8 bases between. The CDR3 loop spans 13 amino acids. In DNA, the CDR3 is TGTGCCAGCAGTTTTCAGGTAACCTACGAGCAGTACTTC. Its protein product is CASSFQVTYEQYF.

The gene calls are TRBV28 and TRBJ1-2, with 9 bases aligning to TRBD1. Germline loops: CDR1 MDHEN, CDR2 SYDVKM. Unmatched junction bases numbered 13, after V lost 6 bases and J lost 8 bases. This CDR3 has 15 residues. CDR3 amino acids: CASRTGTGRAVGYTF. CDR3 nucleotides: TGTGCCAGCAGAACCGGGACAGGGAGGGCAGTAGGCTACACCTTC.

CDR3 sequence: CASSYRPSGSYNEQYF. Here the CDR3 DNA reads TGTGCCAGCAGTTACCGACCTAGCGGGAGCTACAATGAGCAGTACTTC. The gene calls are TRBV6-5 and TRBJ2-7; 10 bases agree with TRBD2. Germline CDR1 is MNHEY and CDR2 is SVGAGI. This CDR3 is built from 16 residues. Germline trimming cut 2 bases from V and 7 bases from J; bases unmatched to any gene: 11.

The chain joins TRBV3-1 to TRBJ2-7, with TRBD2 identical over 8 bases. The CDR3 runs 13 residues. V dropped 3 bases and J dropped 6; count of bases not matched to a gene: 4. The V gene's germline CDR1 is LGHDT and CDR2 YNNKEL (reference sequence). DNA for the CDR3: TGTGCCAGCAGCCACGGGAGGGCCGGCGAGCAGTACTTC. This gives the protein CASSHGRAGEQYF.

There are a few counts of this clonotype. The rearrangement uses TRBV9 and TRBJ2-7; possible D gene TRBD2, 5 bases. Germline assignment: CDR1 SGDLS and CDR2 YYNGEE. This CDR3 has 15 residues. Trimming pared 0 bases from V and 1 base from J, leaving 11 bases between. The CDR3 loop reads CASSVAGGFSYEQYF. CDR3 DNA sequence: TGTGCCAGCAGCGTAGCTGGCGGGTTTTCCTACGAGCAGTACTTC. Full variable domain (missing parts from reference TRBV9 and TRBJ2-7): DSGVTQTPKHLITATGQRVTLRCSPRSGDLSVYWYQQSLDQGLQFLIQYYNGEERAKGNILERFSAQQFPDLHSELNLSSLELGDSALYFCASSVAGGFSYEQYFGPGTRLTVT.

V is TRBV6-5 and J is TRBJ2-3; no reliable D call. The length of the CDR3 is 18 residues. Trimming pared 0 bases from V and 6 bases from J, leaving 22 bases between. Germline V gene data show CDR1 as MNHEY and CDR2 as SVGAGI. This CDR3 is CASSYSINSGGARDTQYF. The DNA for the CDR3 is TGTGCCAGCAGTTACTCGATTAATAGTGGCGGAGCCAGGGATACGCAGTATTTT.

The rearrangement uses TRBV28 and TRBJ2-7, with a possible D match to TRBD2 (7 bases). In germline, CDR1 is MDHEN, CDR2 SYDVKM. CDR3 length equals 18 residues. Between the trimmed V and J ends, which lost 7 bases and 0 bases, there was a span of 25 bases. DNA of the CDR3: TGTGCCAGCATCAGAACCGGGCGGGGGCCTTTTATCTCCTACGAGCAGTACTTC. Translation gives CASIRTGRGPFISYEQYF. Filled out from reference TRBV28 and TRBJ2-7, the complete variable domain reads DVKVTQSSRYLVKRTGEKVFLECVQDMDHENMFWYRQDPGLGLRLIYFSYDVKMKEKGDIPEGYSVSREKKERFSLILESASTNQTSMYLCASIRTGRGPFISYEQYFGPGTRLTVT.